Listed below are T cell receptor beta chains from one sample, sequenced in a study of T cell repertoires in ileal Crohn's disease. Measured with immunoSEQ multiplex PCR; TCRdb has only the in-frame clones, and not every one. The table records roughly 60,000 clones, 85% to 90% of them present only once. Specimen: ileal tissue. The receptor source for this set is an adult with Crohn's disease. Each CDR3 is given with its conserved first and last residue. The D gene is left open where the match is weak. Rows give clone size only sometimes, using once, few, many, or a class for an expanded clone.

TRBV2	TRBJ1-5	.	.	TGTGCCGGCAAGCGGGGAGGCAATCAGCCCCAGCATTTT	CAGKRGGNQPQHF
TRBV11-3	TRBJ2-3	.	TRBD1	TGTGCCAGCATCAGGACAGGTGCTAGCACAGATACGCAGTATTTT	CASIRTGASTDTQYF
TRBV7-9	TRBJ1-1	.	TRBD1	TGTGCCAGCCGACCAAAAAACGACAGGGGCACTGAAGCTTTCTTT	CASRPKNDRGTEAFF
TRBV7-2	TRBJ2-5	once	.	TGTGCCAGCAGCCAGTTTCTGGGGGCCCACCAAGAGACCCAGTACTTC	CASSQFLGAHQETQYF
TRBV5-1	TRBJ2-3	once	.	TGCGCCAGCAGCCAAGGGACCTTAGTAGCGGCAGATACGCAGTATTTT	CASSQGTLVAADTQYF
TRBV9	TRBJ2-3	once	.	TGTGCCAGCAGCATGACTAGTGGTTTCTCAGATACGCAGTATTTT	CASSMTSGFSDTQYF
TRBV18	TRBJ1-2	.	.	TGTGCCAGCTCACGAGGAGGTAGGAACTATGGCTACACCTTC	CASSRGGRNYGYTF
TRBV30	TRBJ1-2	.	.	TGTGCCTGGGGGATAGGGCAGGGAGGAGACTACACCTTC	CAWGIGQGGDYTF
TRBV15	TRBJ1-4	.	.	TGTGCCACCAGCAGAGGGGACACGCTGAATGAAAAACTGTTTTTT	CATSRGDTLNEKLFF
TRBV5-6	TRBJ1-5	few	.	TGTGCCAGCAGCTTGGAGGGGCTGCATCAGCCCCAGCATTTT	CASSLEGLHQPQHF
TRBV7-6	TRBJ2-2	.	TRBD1	TGTGCCAGCAGCTTAGTAAGGTGGGACAGGGAAGACGCCGGGGAGCTGTTTTTT	CASSLVRWDREDAGELFF
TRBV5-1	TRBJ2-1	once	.	TGCGCCAGCAGCTTTACTAGCATTTACAATGAGCAGTTCTTC	CASSFTSIYNEQFF
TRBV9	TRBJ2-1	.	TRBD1	TGTGCCAGCAGCGTACGGACAGGGGGCGTCTACAATGAGCAGTTCTTC	CASSVRTGGVYNEQFF
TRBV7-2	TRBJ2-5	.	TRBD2	TGTGCCAGCAGCTTAGCGCTAGCGGGGGGCCAAGAGACCCAGTACTTC	CASSLALAGGQETQYF
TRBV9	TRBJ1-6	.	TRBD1	TGTGCCAGCAGCGTAGCCGGGACAGGGAGCTCCTATAATTCACCCCTCCACTTT	CASSVAGTGSSYNSPLHF
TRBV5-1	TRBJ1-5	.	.	TGCGCCAGCAGCCCGGCCAGCGGCAATCAGCCCCAGCATTTT	CASSPASGNQPQHF
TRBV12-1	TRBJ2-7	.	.	TGTGCCAGCAGCGCGGGACTAGCGGGTGTAACCTACGAGCAGTACTTC	CASSAGLAGVTYEQYF
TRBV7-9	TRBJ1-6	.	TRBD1	TGTGCCAGCAGCTTAGTTGGGACAGGGGGCGTTAATTCACCCCTCCACTTT	CASSLVGTGGVNSPLHF
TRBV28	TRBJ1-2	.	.	TGTGCCAGCAGTGCGGGCGTGGGGGCAGGTGGCTACACCTTC	CASSAGVGAGGYTF
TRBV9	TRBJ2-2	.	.	TGTGCCAGCAGCGTAGGCGGCAGGGGCGGACAGGGGGAGCTGTTTTTT	CASSVGGRGGQGELFF
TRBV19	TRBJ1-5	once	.	TGTGCCAGTAGTCAATTCCGACACGGCGAGAATCAGCCCCAGCATTTT	CASSQFRHGENQPQHF